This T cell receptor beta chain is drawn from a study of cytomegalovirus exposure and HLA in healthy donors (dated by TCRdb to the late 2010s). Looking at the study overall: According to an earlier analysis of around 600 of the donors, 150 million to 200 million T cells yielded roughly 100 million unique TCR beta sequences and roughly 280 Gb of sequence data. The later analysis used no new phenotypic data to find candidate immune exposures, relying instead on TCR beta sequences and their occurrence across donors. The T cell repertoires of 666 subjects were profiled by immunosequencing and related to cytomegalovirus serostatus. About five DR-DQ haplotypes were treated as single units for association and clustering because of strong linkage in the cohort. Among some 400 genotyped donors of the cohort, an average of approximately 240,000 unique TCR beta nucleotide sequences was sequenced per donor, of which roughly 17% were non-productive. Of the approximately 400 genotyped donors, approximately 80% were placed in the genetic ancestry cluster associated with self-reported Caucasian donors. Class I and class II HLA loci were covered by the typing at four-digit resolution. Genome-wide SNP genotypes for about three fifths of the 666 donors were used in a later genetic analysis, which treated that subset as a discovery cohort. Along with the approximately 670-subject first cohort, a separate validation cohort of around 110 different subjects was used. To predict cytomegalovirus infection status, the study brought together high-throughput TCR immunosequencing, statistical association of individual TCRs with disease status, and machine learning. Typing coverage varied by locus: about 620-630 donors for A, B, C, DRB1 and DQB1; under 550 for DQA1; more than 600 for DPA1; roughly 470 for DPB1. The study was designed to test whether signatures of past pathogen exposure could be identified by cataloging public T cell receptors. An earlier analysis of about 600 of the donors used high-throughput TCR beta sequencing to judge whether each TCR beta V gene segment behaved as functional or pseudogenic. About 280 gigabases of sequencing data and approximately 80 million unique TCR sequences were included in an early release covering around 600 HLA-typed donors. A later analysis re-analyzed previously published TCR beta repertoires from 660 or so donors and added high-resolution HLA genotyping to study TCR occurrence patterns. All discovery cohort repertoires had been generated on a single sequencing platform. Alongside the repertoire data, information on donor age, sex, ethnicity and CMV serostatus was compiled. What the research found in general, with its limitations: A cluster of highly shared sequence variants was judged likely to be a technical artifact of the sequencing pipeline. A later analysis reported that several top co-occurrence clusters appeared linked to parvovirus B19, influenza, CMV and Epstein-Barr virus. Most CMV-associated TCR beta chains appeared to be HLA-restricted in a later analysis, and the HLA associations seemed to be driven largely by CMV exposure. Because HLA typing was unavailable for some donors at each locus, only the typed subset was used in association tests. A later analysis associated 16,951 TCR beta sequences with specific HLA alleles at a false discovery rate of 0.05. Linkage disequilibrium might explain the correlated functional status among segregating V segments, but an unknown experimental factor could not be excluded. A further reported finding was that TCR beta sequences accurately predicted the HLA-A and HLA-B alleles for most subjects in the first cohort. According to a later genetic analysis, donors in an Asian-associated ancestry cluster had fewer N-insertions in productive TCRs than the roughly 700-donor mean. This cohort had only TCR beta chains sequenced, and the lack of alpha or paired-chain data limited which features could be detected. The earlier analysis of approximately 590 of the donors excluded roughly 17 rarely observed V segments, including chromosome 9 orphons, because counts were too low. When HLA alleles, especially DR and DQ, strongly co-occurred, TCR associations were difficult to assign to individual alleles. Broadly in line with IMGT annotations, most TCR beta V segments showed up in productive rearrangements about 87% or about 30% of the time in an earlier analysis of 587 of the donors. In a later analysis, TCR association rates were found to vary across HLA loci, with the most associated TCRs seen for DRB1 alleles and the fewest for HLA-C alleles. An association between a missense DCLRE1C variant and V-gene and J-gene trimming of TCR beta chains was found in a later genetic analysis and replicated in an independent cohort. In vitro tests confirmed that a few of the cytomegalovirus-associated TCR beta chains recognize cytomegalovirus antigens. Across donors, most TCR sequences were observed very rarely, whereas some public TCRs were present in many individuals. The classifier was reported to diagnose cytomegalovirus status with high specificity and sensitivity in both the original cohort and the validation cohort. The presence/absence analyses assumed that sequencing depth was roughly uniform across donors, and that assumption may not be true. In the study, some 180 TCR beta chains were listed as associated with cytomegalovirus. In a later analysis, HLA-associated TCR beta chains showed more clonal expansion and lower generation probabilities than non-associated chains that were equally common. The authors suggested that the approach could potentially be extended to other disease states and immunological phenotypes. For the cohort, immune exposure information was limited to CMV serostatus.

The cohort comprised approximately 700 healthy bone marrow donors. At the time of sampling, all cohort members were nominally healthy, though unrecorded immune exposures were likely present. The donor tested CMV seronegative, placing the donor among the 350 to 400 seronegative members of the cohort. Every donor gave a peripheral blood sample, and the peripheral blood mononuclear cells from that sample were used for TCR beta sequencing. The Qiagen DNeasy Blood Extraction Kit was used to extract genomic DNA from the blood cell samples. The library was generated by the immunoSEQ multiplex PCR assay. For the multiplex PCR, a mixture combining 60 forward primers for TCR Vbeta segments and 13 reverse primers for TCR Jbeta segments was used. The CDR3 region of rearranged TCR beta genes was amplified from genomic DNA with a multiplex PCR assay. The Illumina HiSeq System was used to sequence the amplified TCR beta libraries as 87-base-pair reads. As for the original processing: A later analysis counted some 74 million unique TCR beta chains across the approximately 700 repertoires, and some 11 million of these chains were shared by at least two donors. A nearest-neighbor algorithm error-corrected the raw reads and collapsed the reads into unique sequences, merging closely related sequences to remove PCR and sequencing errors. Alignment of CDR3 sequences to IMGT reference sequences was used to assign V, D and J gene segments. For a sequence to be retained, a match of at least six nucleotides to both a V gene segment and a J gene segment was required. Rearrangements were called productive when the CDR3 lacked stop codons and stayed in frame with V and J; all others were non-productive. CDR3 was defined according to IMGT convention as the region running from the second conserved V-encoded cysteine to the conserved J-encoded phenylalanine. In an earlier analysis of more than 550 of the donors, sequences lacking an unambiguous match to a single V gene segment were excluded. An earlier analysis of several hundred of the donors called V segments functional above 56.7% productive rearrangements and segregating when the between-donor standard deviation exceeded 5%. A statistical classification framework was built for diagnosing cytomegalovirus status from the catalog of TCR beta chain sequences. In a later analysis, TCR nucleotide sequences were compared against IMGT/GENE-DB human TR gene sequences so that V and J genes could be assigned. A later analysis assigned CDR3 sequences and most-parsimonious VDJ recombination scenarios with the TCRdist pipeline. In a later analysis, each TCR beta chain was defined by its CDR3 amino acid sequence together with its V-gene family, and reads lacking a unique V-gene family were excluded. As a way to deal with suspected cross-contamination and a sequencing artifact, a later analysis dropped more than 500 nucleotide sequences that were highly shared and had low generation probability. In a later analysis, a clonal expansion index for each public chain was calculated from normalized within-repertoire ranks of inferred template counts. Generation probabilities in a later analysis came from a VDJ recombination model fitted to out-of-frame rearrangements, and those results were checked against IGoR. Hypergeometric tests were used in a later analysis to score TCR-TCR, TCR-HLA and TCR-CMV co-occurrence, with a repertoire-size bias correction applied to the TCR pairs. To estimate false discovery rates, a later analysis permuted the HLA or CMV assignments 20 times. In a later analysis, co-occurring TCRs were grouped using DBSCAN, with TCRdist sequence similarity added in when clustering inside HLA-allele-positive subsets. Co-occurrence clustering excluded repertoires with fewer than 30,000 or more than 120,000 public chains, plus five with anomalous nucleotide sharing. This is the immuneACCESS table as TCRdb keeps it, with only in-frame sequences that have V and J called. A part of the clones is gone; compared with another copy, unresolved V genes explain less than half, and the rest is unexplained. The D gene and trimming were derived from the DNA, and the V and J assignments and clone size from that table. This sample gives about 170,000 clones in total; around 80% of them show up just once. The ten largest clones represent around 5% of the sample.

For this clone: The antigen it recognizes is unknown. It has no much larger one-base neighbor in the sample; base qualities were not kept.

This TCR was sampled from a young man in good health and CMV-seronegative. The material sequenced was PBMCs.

Here is the DNA: TGCGCCAGCAGCCAAACGGACAGGGACCCTTATGGCTACACCTTC. The translation is CASSQTDRDPYGYTF. The chain is assembled from TRBV4-3 and TRBJ1-2; 8 bases in the middle match TRBD1. The CDR3 covers 15 residues, taking in both the cysteine and the phenylalanine. Solely the CDR3 DNA is kept, with 45 bases framed from the first base. Via the germline V gene, CDR1 is LGHNA and CDR2 YSLEER. For this chain, trimming is 2 bases at the V end and 5 bases at the J end, and the number of junction bases without a gene match is 7.